This is a list of T cell receptor beta chains from one sample in a study of response to subunit inactivated influenza vaccine. TCRdb recomputed calls from the RT-PCR reads with MiXCR, one row per CDR3 protein. Here the sample spans roughly 570,000 distinct CDR3 sequences, roughly 13% being singletons. The source material was PBMCs from blood, sampled about 40 days after vaccination. The origin of the receptors is a middle-aged man who received an inactivated influenza vaccine. CDR3s include the opening cysteine and the closing phenylalanine or tryptophan. D genes are given only for firm matches. Where a row states a size, it is once, few, many or the class of an expanded clone; other rows omit it.

V gene,D gene,J gene,CDR3 length,clone size,CDR3 DNA,CDR3 protein
TRBV20-1,TRBD2,TRBJ2-7,16,.,TGCAGTGCTAGAGATGCCGGGACTAGGGGTGACTACGAGCAGTACTTC,CSARDAGTRGDYEQYF
TRBV7-2,.,TRBJ1-1,15,.,TGTGCCAGCAGCTTGGTCGTCAGGATGAACACTGAAGCTTTCTTT,CASSLVVRMNTEAFF
TRBV24-1,.,TRBJ2-3,14,.,TGTGCCACCAGTGACCCGACAGGCACATATACGCAGTATTTT,CATSDPTGTYTQYF
TRBV11-2,.,TRBJ2-3,15,few,TGTGCCAGCAGCTTGGGGGGGGGCCAGACAGATACGCAGTATTTT,CASSLGGGQTDTQYF
TRBV12-3/TRBV12-4,.,TRBJ2-3,17,.,TGTGCCAGCAGTTTAGCTTCCCCCTCGTCTAGCACAGATACGCAGTATTTT,CASSLASPSSSTDTQYF
TRBV12-3/TRBV12-4,TRBD1,TRBJ2-1,14,few,TGTGCCAGCGTTACCACCCAGGGGGCGCGTGAGCAGTTCTTC,CASVTTQGAREQFF
TRBV7-9,.,TRBJ1-3,14,.,TGTGCCAGCAGCTTCGGATTCTCTGGAAACACCATATATTTT,CASSFGFSGNTIYF
TRBV7-2,.,TRBJ2-2,14,few,TGTGCCAGCAGCTTTGACAGAAGCACCGGGGAGCTGTTTTTT,CASSFDRSTGELFF
TRBV7-2,.,TRBJ2-7,14,.,TGTGCCAGCAGCCCTACCGTAGCCATCTACGAGCAGTACTTC,CASSPTVAIYEQYF
TRBV6-2/TRBV6-3,.,TRBJ1-6,14,few,TGTGCCAGCAGCTCGGGCCACGCGGGTTCACCCCTCCACTTT,CASSSGHAGSPLHF
TRBV4-1,TRBD1,TRBJ2-7,15,few,TGCGCCAGCAGCCAAGACAGGGGGAGCACCTACGAGCAGTACTTC,CASSQDRGSTYEQYF
TRBV28,TRBD1,TRBJ2-1,15,few,TGTGCCAGCAGAGACAGACAGGGGGCAAGGAATGAGCAGTTCTTC,CASRDRQGARNEQFF
TRBV6-5,.,TRBJ2-4,14,.,TGTGCCAGCAGTTACGGGCTAGGTAGCGACATTCAGTACTTC,CASSYGLGSDIQYF
TRBV29-1,.,TRBJ2-3,11,many,TGCAGCGTCCAGAGCACAGATACGCAGTATTTT,CSVQSTDTQYF
TRBV6-2/TRBV6-3,.,TRBJ2-1,16,few,TGTGCCAGTTTCAATACGGGCTCTAGGGCTACCAATGAGCAGTTCTTC,CASFNTGSRATNEQFF
TRBV9,.,TRBJ2-7,15,many,TGTGCCAGCAGCATTCCGGCTCCACTCACCTACGAGCAGTACTTC,CASSIPAPLTYEQYF
TRBV20-1,TRBD1,TRBJ2-2,17,.,TGCAGTGCTAGAGATGGGGGACAGGGGACGAACACCGGGGAGCTGTTTTTT,CSARDGGQGTNTGELFF
TRBV3-1,.,TRBJ1-1,12,.,TGTGCCAGCAGCCAAGATAGGACTGAAGCTTTCTTT,CASSQDRTEAFF
TRBV29-1,.,TRBJ2-6,16,few,TGCAGCGTTGGAGGGCTTTCTAACTCTGGGGCCAACGTCCTGACTTTC,CSVGGLSNSGANVLTF
TRBV19,.,TRBJ2-1,15,few,TGTGCCAGTAGTATAGGGGCGATTAGTAGGAATGAGCAGTTCTTC,CASSIGAISRNEQFF
TRBV20-1,TRBD1,TRBJ2-7,15,.,TGCAGTGCTACCGGACAGGGGTCTTCTTCCTACGAGCAGTACTTC,CSATGQGSSSYEQYF
TRBV7-2,TRBD1,TRBJ2-7,17,few,TGTGCCAGCAGCTCCCGGGGGACAGGGGAGGGAGTCTACGAGCAGTACTTC,CASSSRGTGEGVYEQYF
TRBV7-9,.,TRBJ1-2,13,many,TGTGCCAGCAGCCCGACCAGGGAACGCGGCTACACCTTC,CASSPTRERGYTF
TRBV28,.,TRBJ2-7,12,many,TGTGCCAGCAGTAAACAGGACTACGAGCAGTACTTC,CASSKQDYEQYF
TRBV20-1,.,TRBJ2-7,14,.,TGCAGTGCTAGTCGGACGGAGCGAGGGCACGAGCAGTACTTC,CSASRTERGHEQYF
TRBV6-1,.,TRBJ1-3,14,many,TGTGCCACCCAGGTTTTCAGCTCTGGAAACACCATATATTTT,CATQVFSSGNTIYF
TRBV20-1,.,TRBJ1-2,14,.,TGCAGTGCTAGAGATCTGAACAGGGTCTATGGCTACACCTTC,CSARDLNRVYGYTF
TRBV7-2,TRBD2,TRBJ2-3,16,few,TGTGCCAGCAGCTGGGGAGCGGGAAATCCCCCAGATACGCAGTATTTT,CASSWGAGNPPDTQYF
TRBV10-3,.,TRBJ2-7,14,.,TGTGCCATCAGTGAGACAGGGAGGACCTACGAGCAGTACTTC,CAISETGRTYEQYF
TRBV4-1,TRBD1,TRBJ1-6,15,.,TGCGCCAGCAGCCAGCTAGGGACAGGGGATTCACCCCTCCACTTT,CASSQLGTGDSPLHF
TRBV28,.,TRBJ2-1,17,.,TGTGCCAGCAGTCAAACCTGGGACCCCAGCTCCTACAATGAGCAGTTCTTC,CASSQTWDPSSYNEQFF
TRBV20-1,TRBD2,TRBJ2-3,16,.,TGCAGTGCTCTCTCCTCTAGCGGGATGAGCACAGATACGCAGTATTTT,CSALSSSGMSTDTQYF
TRBV4-2,.,TRBJ2-7,12,.,TGTGCCAGCAGCCAAGGGCAGCAGGACCCGTATTTC,CASSQGQQDPYF
TRBV11-3,.,TRBJ1-1,13,few,TGTGCCAGCAGCTTAGATCTAGGAGCGGAAGCTTTCTTT,CASSLDLGAEAFF
TRBV11-1,.,TRBJ2-1,17,.,TGTGCCAGCAGATCTAGGGGCCGGGGCGGTCCCTACAATGAGCAGTTCTTC,CASRSRGRGGPYNEQFF
TRBV6-6,.,TRBJ2-1,13,few,TGTGCCAGCTGTCGGGGGCCAGGGAATGAGCAGTTCTTC,CASCRGPGNEQFF
TRBV3-1,.,TRBJ1-6,16,.,TGTGCCAGCAGCCCCCCAAGGACGGCGGGTAATTCACCCCTCCACTTT,CASSPPRTAGNSPLHF
TRBV12-3/TRBV12-4,TRBD1,TRBJ2-4,17,few,TGTGCCAGCAATCCTAATACCCAAGGGACAGGGGAAAACATTCAGTACTTC,CASNPNTQGTGENIQYF
TRBV7-9,.,TRBJ2-3,14,few,TGTGCCAGCAGCTTCTCGGGTCTCACAGATACGCAGTATTTT,CASSFSGLTDTQYF
TRBV10-3,.,TRBJ1-5,15,few,TGTGCCATCAGTGCCGTGAAACAGGGAAATCAGCCCCAGCATTTT,CAISAVKQGNQPQHF
TRBV12-3/TRBV12-4,.,TRBJ2-1,13,.,TGTGCCAGCAGTTTACAACAAGGGCAGAAGCAGTTCTTC,CASSLQQGQKQFF
TRBV3-1,.,TRBJ1-5,13,many,TGTGCCAGCAGCCAAGGAAGGGATCAGCCCCAGCATTTT,CASSQGRDQPQHF
TRBV9,.,TRBJ2-1,13,few,TGTGCCAGCAGCGGAAAACAGGGTGTGGAGCAGTTCTTC,CASSGKQGVEQFF
TRBV6-1,TRBD1,TRBJ1-6,17,few,TGTGCCAGCAGCAGACTCCCTATGGCAGGGGGCGAATCACCCCTCCACTTT,CASSRLPMAGGESPLHF
TRBV5-1,TRBD1,TRBJ1-2,16,.,TGCGCCAGCAGCCAAGGCACAGGGGGGACAAACTATGGCTACACCTTC,CASSQGTGGTNYGYTF
TRBV6-5,.,TRBJ2-3,13,.,TGTGCCAGCACTTCTTGGTCTCTAGATACGCAGTATTTT,CASTSWSLDTQYF